These 26 T cell receptor beta chains came from one sample sequenced in a study of CD8+CD57+ T cells in acquired aplastic anemia. Genomic DNA served as template for TCR beta VDJ and CDR3 profiling. Via MiXCR, TCRdb re-called the reads, giving one row per CDR3 protein. Of about 190,000 distinct CDR3 sequences in the sample, less than 70% were seen once. The source material was sorted CD4+, CD8+, or CD8+CD57+ T cells (not recorded which) from PBMCs. These TCRs come from a human donor in good health, serving as a control.

The chain employs TRBV10-3 and TRBJ1-2, with D hard to call. The CDR3 length is 14 residues. The ends were cut back, 0 bases at V and 8 bases at J, with 13 bases in the middle. Germline V gene lookup returns CDR1 ENHRY and CDR2 SYGVKD. The chain's CDR3 is CAISESLSGGGYTF. DNA for the CDR3: TGTGCCATCAGTGAGTCGTTATCAGGCGGCGGCTACACCTTC.

A note on this clonotype: At one end, the junction sequence differs from germline, possibly due to a read error. The CDR3 coding sequence is TGTGCTAGCAGCTCCCTGGTAGGGACGCAGTACTTC. This encodes CASSSLVGTQYF. The chain joins TRBV7-7 to TRBJ2-5; the D gene could be TRBD1 or TRBD2 (5 bases each). This CDR3 comprises 12 residues. From germline, CDR1 is SSHAT and CDR2 FNYEAQ (reference sequence).

This sequence joins TRBV19 and TRBJ1-1, with TRBD1 as a possible D gene (5 bases). CDR3 length: 13 residues. CDR1 and CDR2 (germline): LNHDA, SQIVND (reference sequence). Trimming cost V 6 bases and J 9 bases, with 17 bases left between them. CDR3 DNA sequence: TGTGCCAGTAGGGCCGGGACCTCCACGCAAGCTTTCTTT. Residues: CASRAGTSTQAFF.

Ten or more counts support this clonotype. This chain links TRBV15 with TRBJ2-5; no clear D. Deletions cut 0 bases from V and 3 bases from J, with 8 bases between. The CDR3 has 14 amino acids. CDR1 is LNHNV, CDR2 YYDKDF, per germline (reference sequence). CDR3 sequence: CATSRDTVEETQYF. CDR3 in DNA: TGTGCCACCAGCAGAGATACAGTAGAAGAGACCCAGTACTTC.

Points on this clonotype: This could be a read error, since a much larger clone is one nucleotide away. The V call is TRBV6-1, the J call TRBJ1-1; 7 bases fit TRBD1. Trimming at V came to 3 bases and at J to 4 bases, leaving 5 bases not matched to a gene. In germline, CDR1 is MNHNS, CDR2 SASEGT. The CDR3 sequence is 14 residues long. The chain's CDR3 is CASSDGRGSTEAFF. Here the CDR3 DNA reads TGTGCCAGCAGTGATGGCAGGGGGAGCACTGAAGCTTTCTTT.

The chain combines TRBV9 with TRBJ2-5; unclear D gene. V dropped 0 bases and J dropped 5 bases, with 8 bases sitting between them. CDR1 SGDLS and CDR2 YYNGEE come from the germline V gene. The CDR3 is 13 amino acids. CDR3 nucleotides: TGTGCCAGCAGCGTAGCGTTAGGGGAGACCCAGTACTTC. It encodes CASSVALGETQYF. The full variable domain, its missing parts supplied by reference TRBV9 and TRBJ2-5, is DSGVTQTPKHLITATGQRVTLRCSPRSGDLSVYWYQQSLDQGLQFLIQYYNGEERAKGNILERFSAQQFPDLHSELNLSSLELGDSALYFCASSVALGETQYFGPGTRLLVL.

This clonotype was counted ten times or more. This rearrangement joins TRBV19 to TRBJ2-3; D unclear. Trimming took 6 bases from V and 7 from J, leaving 11 bases between them. The CDR3 sequence is 12 residues long. CDR1 LNHDA and CDR2 SQIVND come from the germline V gene (reference sequence). In DNA, the CDR3 is TGTGCCAGTAGCCTTGACAAATATACGCAGTATTTT. As protein: CASSLDKYTQYF.

The chain joins TRBV7-8 to TRBJ2-5; D gene uncertain. This CDR3 spans 13 amino acids. V dropped 3 bases and J dropped 2 bases, with 7 bases sitting between them. Germline V CDR1 and CDR2: SGHVS, FQNEAQ. The CDR3 sequence: CASSFSYQETQYF. The CDR3 DNA follows: TGTGCCAGCAGCTTCTCGTATCAAGAGACCCAGTACTTC.

V and J are TRBV19 and TRBJ1-5, with D maybe TRBD1 (6 bases). Per germline, CDR1 LNHDA and CDR2 SQIVND (reference sequence). V dropped 7 bases and J dropped 3 bases, with 16 bases sitting between them. The CDR3 loop spans 15 amino acids. The CDR3 protein is CASNGGRRDNQPQHF. The CDR3 DNA follows: TGTGCCAGTAATGGGGGGCGACGGGACAATCAGCCCCAGCATTTT.

The rearrangement links TRBV9 to TRBJ1-1; 8 bases match TRBD1. J gave up 4 bases and V 4 bases, and 9 bases lay outside the gene matches. This CDR3 region has 15 residues. CDR1 SGDLS and CDR2 YYNGEE come from the germline V gene. The CDR3 loop reads CASSRTGTQSTEAFF. In nucleotides, the CDR3 is TGTGCCAGCAGCCGGACAGGGACACAGAGCACTGAAGCTTTCTTT.

To note about this clonotype: Germline and junction disagree at one end, which may indicate a read error. The gene calls are TRBV29-1 and TRBJ1-2, with TRBD1 as a possible D gene (5 bases). The CDR3 is made up of 16 amino acids. Germline lookup yields CDR1 SQVTM and CDR2 ANQGSEA. CDR3 residues: CSVALFGRDHCYGHTF. CDR3 sequence (DNA): TGCAGCGTTGCCCTATTTGGCCGGGACCACTGCTATGGCCACACCTTC.

V gene TRBV7-9 combines with J gene TRBJ2-1, with 8 bases lining up with TRBD1. Trimming took 5 bases from V and 5 from J; bases not matched to a gene: 8. There are 15 residues in the CDR3. Germline V CDR1 and CDR2: SEHNR, FQNEAQ (reference sequence). Here the CDR3 DNA reads TGTGCCAGCAGCCCACGATGGACAGGGCACAATGAGCAGTTCTTC. This encodes CASSPRWTGHNEQFF.

J is TRBJ2-7 and V is TRBV19, with 7 bases that match TRBD1. CDR3 length: 13 residues. Per the germline V gene, CDR1 is LNHDA and CDR2 is SQIVND (reference sequence). V was clipped by 9 bases and J by 0 bases; unmatched bases: 5. CDR3 DNA sequence: TGTGCCAGCCTCAGGGGGAGCTCCTACGAGCAGTACTTC. This sequence encodes CASLRGSSYEQYF.

This clonotype was seen ten or more times. The rearrangement uses TRBV19 and TRBJ1-1; 7 nucleotides line up with TRBD1. Germline loops: CDR1 LNHDA, CDR2 SQIVND (reference sequence). The V gene end was trimmed by 4 bases and the J gene end by 3 bases; junction bases not matched to a gene: 5. This CDR3 spans 14 amino acids. The CDR3 reads CASSKDRVHTEAFF. CDR3 nucleotide sequence: TGTGCCAGTAGTAAAGACAGGGTGCACACTGAAGCTTTCTTT.

The chain recombines TRBV28 with TRBJ1-5, with TRBD1 matching 7 bases. CDR1 and CDR2 (germline): MDHEN, SYDVKM. This CDR3 has 14 residues. J lost 7 bases, V lost 5 bases, and 8 bases had no gene match. The CDR3 nucleotides read TGTGCCAGCAGTCTACAGGGGATTTGGCAGCCCCAGCATTTT. It is translated as CASSLQGIWQPQHF.

This clonotype was seen more than once but under ten times. V gene TRBV7-9 combines with J gene TRBJ2-5; TRBD1 matches 8 bases. There are 16 residues in the CDR3. Unmatched junction bases numbered 9, after V lost 5 bases and J lost 1 base. Germline-derived CDR1 and CDR2 are SEHNR and FQNEAQ (reference sequence). The CDR3 protein is CASSRQGTGSQETQYF. The CDR3 bases are TGTGCCAGCAGCCGACAGGGGACTGGTTCCCAAGAGACCCAGTACTTC.

This clonotype has a count of ten or more. The chain uses TRBV3-1 and TRBJ2-7; 8 bases map to TRBD2. This CDR3 comprises 15 residues. The V and J ends lost 1 base and 1 base, in that order; junction bases with no gene match: 3. The germline V gene encodes CDR1 LGHDT and CDR2 YNNKEL (reference sequence). CDR3 loop: CASSQGRGASYEQYF. CDR3 nucleotide sequence: TGTGCCAGCAGCCAAGGGCGGGGGGCTTCCTACGAGCAGTACTTC.

In regard to this clonotype: A much larger clone lies a single base off, so this may be a read error. The chain recombines TRBV6-2 or TRBV6-3 with TRBJ2-3, with a possible D match to TRBD1 (6 bases). The CDR3 is 16 residues long. Germline-derived CDR1 and CDR2 are MNHEY and SVGEGT. Here the CDR3 DNA reads TGTGCCAGCAGTTACTCCGATAGTGGGGACACAGGTACGCAGTATTTT. The encoded protein is CASSYSDSGDTGTQYF.

This clonotype was picked up many times. The chain uses TRBV12-5 and TRBJ2-2; D tentatively fits TRBD1 or TRBD2 (5 bases each). From germline, CDR1 is LGHNT and CDR2 FRNRAP. V was pared by 1 base and J by 3 bases, with 9 bases between. CDR3 length: 15 amino acids. As DNA, the CDR3 is TGTGCTAGTGGTTTGGGTGTGGGGGACACCGGGGAGCTGTTTTTT. Residues: CASGLGVGDTGELFF.

This clonotype was seen a single time. This may be a read error: a much more frequent sequence differs by one nucleotide. This chain joins TRBV6-5 and TRBJ1-5, with D possibly matching TRBD1 (6 bases). There are 17 residues in the CDR3. Trimming cost V 4 bases and J 9 bases, with 25 bases left between them. Looked up from germline, CDR1 is MNHEY and CDR2 is SVGAGI. The CDR3 loop reads CASSLGAGVASGRPQHF. In DNA form, the CDR3 reads TGTGCCAGCAGTTTGGGAGCAGGGGTGGCCAGTGGTCGGCCCCAGCATTTT.

V usage is TRBV20-1 and J usage is TRBJ1-6, with a possible D match to TRBD1 (5 bases). The CDR3 loop spans 14 amino acids. The germline CDR1 and CDR2 sequences are DFQATT and SNEGSKA (reference sequence). Trimming removed 0 bases from V and 10 bases from J, with 13 bases in between. CDR3 nucleotides: TGCAGTGCTAGAGATCATGGAGGGGACTCACCCCTCCACTTT. This encodes CSARDHGGDSPLHF.

This clonotype was recorded many times. This chain uses TRBV7-2 with TRBJ2-5; D is uncertain. The CDR3 consists of 12 residues. CDR1 is SGHTA, CDR2 FQGNSA, per germline. The V end was cut by 3 bases, the J end by 5 bases, with 7 bases between. In DNA form, the CDR3 reads TGTGCCAGCAGCTTCCCCGGGGAGACCCAGTACTTC. Protein sequence: CASSFPGETQYF.

This rearrangement joins TRBV2 to TRBJ1-6, with D tentatively TRBD1 (5 bases). Between the trimmed V and J ends, which lost 2 bases and 13 bases, there was a span of 12 bases. CDR3 length: 13 residues. Germline V gene lookup returns CDR1 SNHLY and CDR2 FYNNEI. In nucleotides, the CDR3 is TGTGCCAGCAGTGAATCCGGGGGTCAGCCCCTCCACTTT. This sequence encodes CASSESGGQPLHF.

The chain employs TRBV20-1 and TRBJ2-1, with D maybe TRBD2 (5 bases). The CDR3 has 17 amino acids. Trimming cost V 0 bases and J 3 bases, with 18 bases left between them. Germline V gene sequence: CDR1 DFQATT, CDR2 SNEGSKA (reference sequence). CDR3 sequence reads: CSARELRTHSSYNEQFF. In nucleotides, the CDR3 is TGCAGTGCTAGAGAGCTTCGGACTCACTCGAGCTACAATGAGCAGTTCTTC.

A few counts support this clonotype. This clone may be a read error of a much larger clone one base away. The rearrangement joins TRBV6-6 to TRBJ2-5; weak D call: TRBD2 (6 bases). The length of the CDR3 is 12 residues. The V end lost 2 bases, the J end lost 9 bases, and 10 bases lay between the germline ends. Per the germline V gene, CDR1 is MNHNY and CDR2 is SVGAGI (reference sequence). CDR3 coding DNA: TGTGCCAGCAGTTACCCGACGGGGGCCCAGTACTTC. Protein sequence: CASSYPTGAQYF.

This clonotype was recorded at least ten times. The gene calls are TRBV20-1 and TRBJ1-1; D gene ambiguous. The CDR3 sequence is 12 residues long. Trimming left V 0 bases short and J 10 bases short, with 12 bases between. CDR1 is DFQATT, CDR2 SNEGSKA, per germline (reference sequence). As DNA, the CDR3 is TGCAGTGCTAGAGATTTTGTCTCTGGAGCTTTCTTT. Its translation is CSARDFVSGAFF.